The 24 T cell receptor beta chains listed next were all sequenced from one sample in a study of blood T cell repertoires in COVID-19. Profiling relied on immunoSEQ multiplex PCR, and the TCRdb table lists in-frame clones only, not all of them. This sample has 120,000 or so clones, with approximately 88% found just once. The sequenced sample consisted of peripheral blood. These TCRs come from a young woman who had recovered from COVID-19.

The chain uses TRBV5-4 and TRBJ2-5; TRBD1 agrees at 7 bases. J lost 3 bases, V lost 2 bases, and 10 bases had no gene match. Germline-derived CDR1 and CDR2 are SGHNT and YYREEE (reference sequence). This CDR3 region has 16 residues. The CDR3 DNA is TGTGCCAGCAGCTTCGGCCCCCGGGACAGAGAAGAGACCCAGTACTTC. It codes for CASSFGPRDREETQYF.

This clone showed up just once. The gene calls are TRBV7-9 and TRBJ2-7, with TRBD2 identical over 7 bases. V dropped 11 bases and J dropped 3; count of bases not matched to a gene: 7. Germline-derived CDR1 and CDR2 are SEHNR and FQNEAQ (reference sequence). This CDR3 is 12 amino acids long. The CDR3 DNA follows: TGTGCCCGATGGACTAGAATCTACGAGCAGTACTTC. This encodes CARWTRIYEQYF.

The rearrangement uses TRBV9 and TRBJ2-7, with no clear D. The germline gives CDR1 SGDLS, CDR2 YYNGEE. Trimming took off 0 bases at V and 6 bases at J, with 10 bases between the two ends. The CDR3 has 13 residues. CDR3 nucleotides: TGTGCCAGCAGCGTAGGTAGCTCTGGCGAGCAGTACTTC. It specifies CASSVGSSGEQYF.

The chain links TRBV6-4 to TRBJ2-7, with D possibly being TRBD1 (6 bases). The CDR3 covers 15 residues. Between the trimmed V and J ends, which lost 5 bases and 7 bases, there was a span of 21 bases. Germline CDR1 reads MRHNA; CDR2 reads SNTAGT. As DNA, the CDR3 is TGTGCCAGCAGTTCCCGACAGGAGACTTGGGATGAGCAGTACTTC. It codes for CASSSRQETWDEQYF.

The chain employs TRBV29-1 and TRBJ2-5; 10 bases are a match to TRBD1. Per the germline V gene, CDR1 is SQVTM and CDR2 is ANQGSEA. The CDR3 runs to 14 residues. J lost 5 bases, V lost 3 bases, and 6 bases had no gene match. DNA of the CDR3: TGCAGCGTTGAGAGGACAGGGGGGTATGAGACCCAGTACTTC. Its translation is CSVERTGGYETQYF.

For the CDR3, the DNA is TGTGCCAGCAGCCAAGATCCTTTGGGGGGGGTCTATGGCTACACCTTC. Amino acids: CASSQDPLGGVYGYTF. This chain uses TRBV4-2 with TRBJ1-2, with D perhaps matching TRBD1 (5 bases). V lost 0 bases to trimming and J lost 4 bases, with 15 bases between them. The CDR3 is 16 amino acids. The germline CDR1 and CDR2 sequences are LGHNA and YNFKEQ.

This clone appeared a single time. This chain links TRBV15 with TRBJ2-5, with 11 nucleotides matching TRBD2. The V gene end was trimmed by 1 base and the J gene end by 2 bases; junction bases not matched to a gene: 6. Germline lookup yields CDR1 LNHNV and CDR2 YYDKDF (reference sequence). The CDR3 loop spans 17 amino acids. The CDR3 sequence is CATSRGSGLAEQETQYF. As DNA, the CDR3 is TGTGCCACCAGCAGAGGATCGGGACTAGCGGAGCAAGAGACCCAGTACTTC.

The chain has TRBV28 and TRBJ1-1, with 7 bases lining up with TRBD1. The germline gives CDR1 MDHEN, CDR2 SYDVKM. J gave up 2 bases and V 6 bases, and 9 bases lay outside the gene matches. The CDR3 runs to 15 residues. CDR3 amino acids: CASRPGTAGNTEAFF. The CDR3 DNA is TGTGCCAGCAGACCAGGGACAGCTGGAAACACTGAAGCTTTCTTT.

V and J are TRBV2 and TRBJ2-2; 9 nucleotides align to TRBD1. The CDR3 runs to 15 residues. The V and J ends lost 9 bases and 4 bases, in that order; junction bases with no gene match: 9. In germline, CDR1 is SNHLY, CDR2 FYNNEI. DNA for the CDR3: TGTGCCAGTAGCACGGACAGGGGATTCACCGGGGAGCTGTTTTTT. It codes for CASSTDRGFTGELFF.

The V call is TRBV5-5, the J call TRBJ2-7; TRBD1 matches 7 bases. Germline CDR1 SGHKS, CDR2 YYEKEE (reference sequence). The CDR3 totals 13 residues. Trimming at V came to 4 bases and at J to 2 bases, leaving 3 bases not matched to a gene. CDR3 in amino acids: CASSRQGAYEQYF. The CDR3 nucleotides are TGTGCCAGCAGCAGACAGGGCGCCTACGAGCAGTACTTC.

V usage is TRBV27 and J usage is TRBJ2-1; TRBD1 aligns across 7 bases. V shed 5 bases, J shed 2 bases, and the junction held 3 bases outside the gene matches. Per germline, CDR1 MNHEY and CDR2 SMNVEV (reference sequence). This CDR3 contains 14 residues. CDR3 region: CASSLGQAYNEQFF. CDR3 in DNA: TGTGCCAGCAGTCTCGGACAGGCCTACAATGAGCAGTTCTTC.

This clone came up once. The rearrangement joins TRBV19 to TRBJ2-3; 8 nucleotides agree with TRBD2. The CDR3 length is 15 residues. After removal of 5 bases from V and 5 bases from J, the junction contained 9 bases not matched to a gene. Per germline, CDR1 LNHDA and CDR2 SQIVND (reference sequence). This CDR3 reads CASSSRVLAGDTQYF. The CDR3 nucleotides read TGTGCCAGTAGTTCCCGGGTCCTAGCGGGAGATACGCAGTATTTT.

J is TRBJ2-7 and V is TRBV5-1, with D perhaps TRBD1 (6 bases). Germline-derived CDR1 and CDR2 are SGHRS and YFSETQ. The CDR3 is 14 amino acids. The V and J ends lost 0 bases and 3 bases respectively, with 10 bases between them. The CDR3 nucleotides read TGCGCCAGCAGCTTGGAGGCCAGGGGCTACGAGCAGTACTTC. It specifies CASSLEARGYEQYF. The variable domain in full, with the rest retrieved from reference TRBV5-1 and TRBJ2-7, is KAGVTQTPRYLIKTRGQQVTLSCSPISGHRSVSWYQQTPGQGLQFLFEYFSETQRNKGNFPGRFSGRQFSNSRSEMNVSTLELGDSALYLCASSLEARGYEQYFGPGTRLTVT.

This chain connects TRBV5-6 to TRBJ1-3; possibly TRBD1 for D (5 bases). The CDR3 contains 15 residues. V was trimmed by 0 bases and J by 1 base, leaving 8 bases between them. Per the germline V gene, CDR1 is SGHDT and CDR2 is YYEEEE. This chain's CDR3 is CASSLAGTSGNTIYF. CDR3 DNA sequence: TGTGCCAGCAGCTTGGCGGGGACTTCTGGAAACACCATATATTTT.

The chain joins TRBV5-6 to TRBJ1-4; tentatively, D is TRBD1 (5 bases). The CDR3 consists of 15 residues. Germline lookup yields CDR1 SGHDT and CDR2 YYEEEE. Trimming removed 2 bases from V and 0 bases from J, with 8 bases in between. The CDR3 coding sequence is TGTGCCAGCAGCTTCTACAGGACAACTAATGAAAAACTGTTTTTT. It yields the protein CASSFYRTTNEKLFF.

V gene TRBV19 combines with J gene TRBJ2-4, with no clear D. CDR3 size: 15 residues. V was cut by 2 bases and J by 0 bases, with 8 bases left in between. Germline V gene data show CDR1 as LNHDA and CDR2 as SQIVND (reference sequence). DNA of the CDR3: TGTGCCAGTAGTATAAACAGCCTAGCCAAAAACATTCAGTACTTC. This gives the protein CASSINSLAKNIQYF.

The chain has TRBV15 and TRBJ2-3; 13 nucleotides match TRBD2. The V segment lost 0 bases and the J segment 2 bases; nucleotides outside the gene matches: 2. CDR3 length: 17 residues. From germline, CDR1 is LNHNV and CDR2 YYDKDF (reference sequence). For the CDR3, the DNA is TGTGCCACCAGCAGAGAAGGACTAGCGGGAGACACAGATACGCAGTATTTT. Translated: CATSREGLAGDTDTQYF.

The chain recombines TRBV21-1 with TRBJ2-3; the table's D gene call, TRBD1, was not cross checked with the DNA. TRBV21-1 is a pseudogene. The CDR3 length is 16 residues. The CDR3 sequence: CASSSAGQSSTDTQYF. The CDR3 bases are TGTGCCAGCAGCAGTGCGGGACAGAGTAGCACAGATACGCAGTATTTT.

The V call is TRBV11-1, the J call TRBJ2-7; no firm D call. Looked up from germline, CDR1 is SGHAT and CDR2 is FQDESV (reference sequence). V lost 0 bases to trimming and J lost 3 bases, with 18 bases between them. The CDR3 is 17 amino acids. The CDR3 bases are TGTGCCAGCAGCTTAGCGAAGAGCGTCGCTGCCTACTACGAGCAGTACTTC. This encodes CASSLAKSVAAYYEQYF.

This clone was recorded only once. The genes are TRBV19 and TRBJ2-7, with D possibly matching TRBD2 (6 bases). This CDR3 comprises 14 residues. Trimming left V 3 bases short and J 2 bases short, with 11 bases between. The germline CDR1 and CDR2 sequences are LNHDA and SQIVND (reference sequence). CDR3 coding DNA: TGTGCCAGTAGTATTGGGACTGGACCCTACGAGCAGTACTTC. Protein product: CASSIGTGPYEQYF.

This sequence joins TRBV6-5 and TRBJ2-3; 9 positions match TRBD2. V trimming: 8 bases; J trimming: 2 bases; junction bases outside the gene matches: 8. In germline, CDR1 is MNHEY, CDR2 SVGAGI. CDR3 length equals 15 residues. The CDR3 DNA sequence: TGTGCCAGCGGGTCGACTAGCGGCCTCACAGATACGCAGTATTTT. This encodes CASGSTSGLTDTQYF.

The chain carries TRBV7-2 and TRBJ2-7; D perhaps matches TRBD1 (6 bases). Trimming shortened V by 0 bases and J by 4 bases, and 16 bases separated the two germline ends. CDR3 length equals 16 residues. Germline V gene data show CDR1 as SGHTA and CDR2 as FQGNSA. The CDR3 here is CASSLAASGVGYEQYF. CDR3 nucleotide sequence: TGTGCCAGCAGCTTAGCAGCCTCAGGGGTGGGGTACGAGCAGTACTTC.

The chain carries TRBV3-1 (or the pseudogene TRBV3-2) and TRBJ2-1, with 12 bases identical to TRBD2. The V segment lost 2 bases and the J segment 9 bases; nucleotides outside the gene matches: 23. The CDR3 has 21 amino acids. CDR1 and CDR2 (germline): LGHDT, YNNKEL (reference sequence). The CDR3 is CASSQTLGGLAGGQTLGEQFF. The CDR3 region has the DNA TGTGCCAGCAGCCAAACTCTAGGCGGGCTAGCGGGAGGGCAGACTTTGGGTGAGCAGTTCTTC.

This clone was seen just once. The rearrangement joins TRBV6-5 to TRBJ1-1; 8 positions agree with TRBD1. CDR1 and CDR2 from the germline V gene are MNHEY and SVGAGI. J gave up 3 bases and V 2 bases, and 5 bases lay outside the gene matches. The CDR3 runs 15 residues. The CDR3 DNA reads as TGTGCCAGCAGTTACGGGGGACAGGTCGACACTGAAGCTTTCTTT. This gives the protein CASSYGGQVDTEAFF.